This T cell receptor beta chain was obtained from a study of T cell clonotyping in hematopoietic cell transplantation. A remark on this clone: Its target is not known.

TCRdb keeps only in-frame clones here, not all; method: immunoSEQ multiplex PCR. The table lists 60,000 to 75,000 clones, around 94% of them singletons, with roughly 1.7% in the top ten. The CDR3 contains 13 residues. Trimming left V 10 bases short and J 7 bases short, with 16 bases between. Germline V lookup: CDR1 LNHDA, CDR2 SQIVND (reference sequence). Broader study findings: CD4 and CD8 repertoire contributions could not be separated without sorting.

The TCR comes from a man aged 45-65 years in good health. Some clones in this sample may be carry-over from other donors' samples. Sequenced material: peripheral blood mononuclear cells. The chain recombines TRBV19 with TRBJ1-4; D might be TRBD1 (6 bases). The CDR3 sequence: CATSPRGSEKLFF. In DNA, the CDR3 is TGTGCCACGTCCCCCAGGGGAAGTGAAAAACTGTTTTTT.